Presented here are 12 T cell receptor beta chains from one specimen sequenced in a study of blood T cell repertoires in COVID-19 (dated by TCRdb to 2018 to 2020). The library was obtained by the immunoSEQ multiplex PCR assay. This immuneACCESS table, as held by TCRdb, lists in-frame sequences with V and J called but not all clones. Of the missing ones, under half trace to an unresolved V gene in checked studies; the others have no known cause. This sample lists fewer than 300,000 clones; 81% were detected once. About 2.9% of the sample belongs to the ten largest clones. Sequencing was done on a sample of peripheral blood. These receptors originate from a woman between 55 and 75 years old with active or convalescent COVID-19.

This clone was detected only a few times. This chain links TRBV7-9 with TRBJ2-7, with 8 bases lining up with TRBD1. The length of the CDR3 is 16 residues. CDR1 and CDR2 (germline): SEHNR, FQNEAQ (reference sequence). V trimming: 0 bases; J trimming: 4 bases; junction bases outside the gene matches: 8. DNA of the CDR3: TGTGCCAGCAGCTTAGCGTTGGGACAGGCCGATTACGAGCAGTACTTC. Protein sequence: CASSLALGQADYEQYF. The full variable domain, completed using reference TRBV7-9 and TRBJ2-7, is DTGVSQNPRHKITKRGQNVTFRCDPISEHNRLYWYRQTLGQGPEFLTYFQNEAQLEKSRLLSDRFSAERPKGSFSTLEIQRTEQGDSAMYLCASSLALGQADYEQYFGPGTRLTVT.

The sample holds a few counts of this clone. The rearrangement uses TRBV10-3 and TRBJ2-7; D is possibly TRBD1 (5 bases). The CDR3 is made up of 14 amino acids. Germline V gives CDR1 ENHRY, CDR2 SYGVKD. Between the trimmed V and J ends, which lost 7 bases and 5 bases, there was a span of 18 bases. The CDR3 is CAITVWPGNNEQYF. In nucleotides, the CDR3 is TGTGCCATCACCGTCTGGCCAGGGAACAACGAGCAGTACTTC.

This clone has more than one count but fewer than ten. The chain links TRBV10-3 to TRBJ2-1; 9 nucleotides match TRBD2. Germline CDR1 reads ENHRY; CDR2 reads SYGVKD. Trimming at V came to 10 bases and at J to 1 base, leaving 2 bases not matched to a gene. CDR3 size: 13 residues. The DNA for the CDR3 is TGTGCCACGCTAGCGGGGTCCTACAATGAGCAGTTCTTC. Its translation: CATLAGSYNEQFF.

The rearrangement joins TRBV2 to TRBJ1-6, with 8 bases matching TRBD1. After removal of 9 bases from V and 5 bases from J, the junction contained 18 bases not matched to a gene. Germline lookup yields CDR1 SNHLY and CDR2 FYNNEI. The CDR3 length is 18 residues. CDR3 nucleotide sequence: TGTGCCAGTTCCACGGATCGACAGGGGCTTATCGATAATTCACCCCTCCACTTT. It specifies CASSTDRQGLIDNSPLHF.

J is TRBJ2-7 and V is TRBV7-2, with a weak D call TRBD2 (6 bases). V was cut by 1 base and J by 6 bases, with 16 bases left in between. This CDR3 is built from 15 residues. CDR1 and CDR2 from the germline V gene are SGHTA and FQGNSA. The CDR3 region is CASSLETRPTAEQYF. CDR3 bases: TGTGCCAGCAGCTTAGAGACTAGACCTACCGCCGAGCAGTACTTC. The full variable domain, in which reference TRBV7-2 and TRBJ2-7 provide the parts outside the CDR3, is GAGVSQSPSNKVTEKGKDVELRCDPISGHTALYWYRQSLGQGLEFLIYFQGNSAPDKSGLPSDRFSAERTGGSVSTLTIQRTQQEDSAVYLCASSLETRPTAEQYFGPGTRLTVT.

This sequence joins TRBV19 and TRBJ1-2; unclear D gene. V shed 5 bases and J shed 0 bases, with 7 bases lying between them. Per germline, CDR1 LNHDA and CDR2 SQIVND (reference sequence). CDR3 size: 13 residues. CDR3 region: CASSPLANYGYTF. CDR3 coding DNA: TGTGCCAGTAGTCCACTGGCTAACTATGGCTACACCTTC.

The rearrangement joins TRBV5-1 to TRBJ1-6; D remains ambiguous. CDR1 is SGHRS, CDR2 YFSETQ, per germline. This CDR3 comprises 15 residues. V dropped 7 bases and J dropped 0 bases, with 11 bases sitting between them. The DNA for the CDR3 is TGCGCCAGCGCCGATGGGAGCTCCTATAATTCACCCCTCCACTTT. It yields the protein CASADGSSYNSPLHF. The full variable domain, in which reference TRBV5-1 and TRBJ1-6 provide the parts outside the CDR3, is KAGVTQTPRYLIKTRGQQVTLSCSPISGHRSVSWYQQTPGQGLQFLFEYFSETQRNKGNFPGRFSGRQFSNSRSEMNVSTLELGDSALYLCASADGSSYNSPLHFGNGTRLTVT.

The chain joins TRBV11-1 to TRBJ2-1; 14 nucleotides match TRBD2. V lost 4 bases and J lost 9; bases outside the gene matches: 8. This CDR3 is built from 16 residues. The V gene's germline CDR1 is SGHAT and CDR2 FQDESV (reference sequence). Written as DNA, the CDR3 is TGTGCCAGCAGCTCACGACTAGCGGGGGGGCCGAGTGAGCAGTTCTTC. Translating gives CASSSRLAGGPSEQFF.

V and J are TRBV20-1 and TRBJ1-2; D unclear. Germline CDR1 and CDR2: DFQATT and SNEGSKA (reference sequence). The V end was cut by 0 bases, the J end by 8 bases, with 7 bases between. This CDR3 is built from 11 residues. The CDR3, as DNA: TGCAGTGCTAGAGATCCTTTCGGCTACACCTTC. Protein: CSARDPFGYTF.

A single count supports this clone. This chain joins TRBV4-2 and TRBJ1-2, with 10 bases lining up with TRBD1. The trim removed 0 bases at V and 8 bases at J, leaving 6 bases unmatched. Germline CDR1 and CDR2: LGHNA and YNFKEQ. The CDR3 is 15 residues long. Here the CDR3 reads CASSQEKGQGRGYTF. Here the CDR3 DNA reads TGTGCCAGCAGCCAAGAGAAGGGACAGGGGAGAGGCTACACCTTC.

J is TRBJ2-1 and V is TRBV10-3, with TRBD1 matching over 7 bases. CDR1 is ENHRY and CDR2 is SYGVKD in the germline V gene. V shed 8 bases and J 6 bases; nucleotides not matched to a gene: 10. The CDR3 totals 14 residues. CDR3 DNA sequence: TGTGCCATCCTAAAAGGGGGCAGGGGCAATGAGCAGTTCTTC. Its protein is CAILKGGRGNEQFF.

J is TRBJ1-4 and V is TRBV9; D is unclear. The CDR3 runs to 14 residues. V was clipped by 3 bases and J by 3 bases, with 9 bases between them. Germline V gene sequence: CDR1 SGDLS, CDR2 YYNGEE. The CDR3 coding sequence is TGTGCCAGCAGCGCATCAGTTCCTAATGAAAAACTGTTTTTT. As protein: CASSASVPNEKLFF.